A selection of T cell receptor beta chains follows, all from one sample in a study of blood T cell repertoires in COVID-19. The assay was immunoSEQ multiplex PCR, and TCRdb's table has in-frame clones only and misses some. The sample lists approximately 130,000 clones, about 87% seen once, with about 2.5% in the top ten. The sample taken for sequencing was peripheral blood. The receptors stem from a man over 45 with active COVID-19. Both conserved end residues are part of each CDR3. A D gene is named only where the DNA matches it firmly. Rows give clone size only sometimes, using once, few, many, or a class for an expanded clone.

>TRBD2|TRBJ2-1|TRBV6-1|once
TGTGCCAGCAGTGAATCGGAGGGACGGGGGGGCTACAATGAGCAGTTCTTC
CASSESEGRGGYNEQFF
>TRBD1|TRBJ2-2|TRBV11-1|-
TGTGCCAGCAGCCCCGGACAGGGGGCTAGCACCGGGGAGCTGTTTTTT
CASSPGQGASTGELFF
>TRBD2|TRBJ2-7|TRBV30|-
TGTGCCTGGACCTCGGGTAGCGGGGGGGTCGAGCAGTACTTC
CAWTSGSGGVEQYF
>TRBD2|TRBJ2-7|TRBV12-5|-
TGTGCTAGTGGCCGTAGCGGGGCTGATTACGAGCAGTACTTC
CASGRSGADYEQYF
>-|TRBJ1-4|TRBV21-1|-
TGTGCCAGCAGCGCCCGGGACAAGGGTAATGAAAAACTGTTTTTT
CASSARDKGNEKLFF
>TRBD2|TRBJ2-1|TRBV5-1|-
TGCGCCAGCAGCTTGGTCGGGGGGTCGTGGAAGGCCTACAATGAGCAGTTCTTC
CASSLVGGSWKAYNEQFF
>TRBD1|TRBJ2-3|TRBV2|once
TGTGCCAGCAGAGACAGGGATAGAGGCTTTGCAGATACGCAGTATTTT
CASRDRDRGFADTQYF
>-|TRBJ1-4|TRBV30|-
TGTGCCTGGAGTGTACTCGCCGGGAGGGAAAAACTGTTTTTT
CAWSVLAGREKLFF
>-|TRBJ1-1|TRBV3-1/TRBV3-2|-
TGTGCCAGCAGCCCCGGGGGGAACACTGAAGCTTTCTTT
CASSPGGNTEAFF
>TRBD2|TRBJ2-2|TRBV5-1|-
TGCGCCAGCAGCTGGATTAGCGGGGGGGCCGGGGAGCTGTTTTTT
CASSWISGGAGELFF
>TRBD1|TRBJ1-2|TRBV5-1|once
TGCGCCAGCAGCTCGGGGACTACAGGGGGCACGGATGGCTACACCTTC
CASSSGTTGGTDGYTF
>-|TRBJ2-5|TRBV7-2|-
TGTGCCAGCAGCTCCCTACGGGAGACCCAGTACTTC
CASSSLRETQYF
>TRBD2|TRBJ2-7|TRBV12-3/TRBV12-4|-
TGTGCCAGCAGTTTAGTAGCGGGGGGCGAGCAGTACTTC
CASSLVAGGEQYF
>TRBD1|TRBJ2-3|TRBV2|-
TGTGCCAGCAGTGTTACAGGGGGCACAGATACGCAGTATTTT
CASSVTGGTDTQYF
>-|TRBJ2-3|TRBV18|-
TGTGCCAGCTCACCAGCACAGTACACAGATACGCAGTATTTT
CASSPAQYTDTQYF
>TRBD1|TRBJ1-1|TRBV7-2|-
TGTGCCAGCAGCGCATACAGGGGGGGCACTGAAGCTTTCTTT
CASSAYRGGTEAFF
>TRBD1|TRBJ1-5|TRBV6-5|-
TGTGCCAGCAACAACAGGGGTAGCAATCAGCCCCAGCATTTT
CASNNRGSNQPQHF
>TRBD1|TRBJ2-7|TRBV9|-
TGTGCCAGCAGCGTAGAGGCGGGACAGGGGGCCTACGAGCAGTACTTC
CASSVEAGQGAYEQYF
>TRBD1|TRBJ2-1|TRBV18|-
TGTGCCAGCTCACCTGGACAGGGGGGGACTTTTGAGCAGTTCTTC
CASSPGQGGTFEQFF
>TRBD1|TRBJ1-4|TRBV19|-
TGTGCCAGTAACAGGGGAGTGGGAACTAATGAAAAACTGTTTTTT
CASNRGVGTNEKLFF
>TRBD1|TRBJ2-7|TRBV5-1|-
TGCGCCAGCAGCTCTTCCGGGACAGGGATCTACGAGCAGTACTTC
CASSSSGTGIYEQYF
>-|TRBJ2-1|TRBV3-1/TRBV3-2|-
TGTGCCAGCAGCGCGCGGGGGAGGGGGAACAATGAGCAGTTCTTC
CASSARGRGNNEQFF